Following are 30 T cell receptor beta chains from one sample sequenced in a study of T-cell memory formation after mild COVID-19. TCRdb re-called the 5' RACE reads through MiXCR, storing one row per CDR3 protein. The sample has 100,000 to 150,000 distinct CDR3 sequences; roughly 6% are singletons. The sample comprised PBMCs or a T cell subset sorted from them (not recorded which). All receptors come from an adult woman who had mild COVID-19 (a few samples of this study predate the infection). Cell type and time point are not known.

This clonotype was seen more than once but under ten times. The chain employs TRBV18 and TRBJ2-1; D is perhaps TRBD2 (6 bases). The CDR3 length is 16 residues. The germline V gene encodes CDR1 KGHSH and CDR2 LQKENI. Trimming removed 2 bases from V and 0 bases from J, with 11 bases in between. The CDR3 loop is CASSPVIGSSYNEQFF. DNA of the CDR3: TGTGCCAGCTCACCAGTAATCGGGAGCTCCTACAATGAGCAGTTCTTC.

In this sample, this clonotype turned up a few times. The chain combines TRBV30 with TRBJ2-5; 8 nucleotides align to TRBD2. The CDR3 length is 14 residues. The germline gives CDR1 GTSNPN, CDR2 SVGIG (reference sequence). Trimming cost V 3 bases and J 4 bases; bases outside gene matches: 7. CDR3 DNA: TGTGCCTGGAGGCCCGGCGGGAGGTCAGAGACCCAGTACTTC. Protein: CAWRPGGRSETQYF.

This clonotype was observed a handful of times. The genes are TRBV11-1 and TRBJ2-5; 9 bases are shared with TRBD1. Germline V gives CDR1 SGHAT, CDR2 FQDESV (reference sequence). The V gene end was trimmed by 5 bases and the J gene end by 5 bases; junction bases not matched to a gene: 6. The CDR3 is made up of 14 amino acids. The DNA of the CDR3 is TGTGCCAGCAGCGCGGACAGGGGTCGGGAGACCCAGTACTTC. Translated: CASSADRGRETQYF.

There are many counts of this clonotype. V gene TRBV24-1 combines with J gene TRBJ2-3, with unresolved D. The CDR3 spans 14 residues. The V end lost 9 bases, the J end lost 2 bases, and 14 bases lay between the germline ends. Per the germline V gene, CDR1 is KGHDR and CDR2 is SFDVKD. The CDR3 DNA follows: TGTGCCACCCGACGAGGAAGGGACACAGATACGCAGTATTTT. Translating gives CATRRGRDTDTQYF.

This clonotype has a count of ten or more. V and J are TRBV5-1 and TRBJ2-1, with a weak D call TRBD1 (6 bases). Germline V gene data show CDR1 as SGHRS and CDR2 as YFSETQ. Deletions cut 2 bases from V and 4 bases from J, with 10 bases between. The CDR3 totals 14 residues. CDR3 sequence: CASSLQGGYNEQFF. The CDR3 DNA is TGCGCCAGCAGCTTACAAGGGGGTTACAATGAGCAGTTCTTC.

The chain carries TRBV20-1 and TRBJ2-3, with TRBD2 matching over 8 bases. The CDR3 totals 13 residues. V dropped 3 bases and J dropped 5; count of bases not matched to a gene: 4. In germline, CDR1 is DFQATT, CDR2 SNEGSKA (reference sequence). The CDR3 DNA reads TGCAGTGCTAGGGGACTAGAATTAGATACGCAGTATTTT. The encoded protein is CSARGLELDTQYF.

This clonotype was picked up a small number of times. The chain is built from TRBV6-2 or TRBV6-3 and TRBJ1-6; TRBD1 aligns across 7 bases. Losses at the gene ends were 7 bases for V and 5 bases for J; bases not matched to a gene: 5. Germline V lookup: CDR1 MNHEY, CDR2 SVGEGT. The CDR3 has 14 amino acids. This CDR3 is CASTKDRNNSPLHF. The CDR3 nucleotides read TGTGCCAGCACCAAGGACAGGAATAATTCACCCCTCCACTTT.

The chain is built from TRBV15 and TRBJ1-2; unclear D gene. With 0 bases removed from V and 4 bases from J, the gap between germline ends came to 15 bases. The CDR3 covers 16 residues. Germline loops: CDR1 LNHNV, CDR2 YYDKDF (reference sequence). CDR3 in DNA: TGTGCCACCAGCAGAGATCGAGGGATGGGGTCCTATGGCTACACCTTC. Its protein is CATSRDRGMGSYGYTF.

CDR3 coding DNA: TGTGCCAGCAGTTTAAAGTGGGGGAAAGGCAATCAGCCCCAGCATTTT. Amino acids: CASSLKWGKGNQPQHF. The V call is TRBV12-3 or TRBV12-4, the J call TRBJ1-5; D is perhaps TRBD1 (5 bases). Between the trimmed V and J ends, which lost 2 bases and 2 bases, there was a span of 13 bases. The CDR3 is 16 residues long.

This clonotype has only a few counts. CDR3 amino acids: CATRTTRDGEAFF. The CDR3, as DNA: TGTGCCACCCGGACTACCCGGGACGGGGAAGCTTTCTTT. This rearrangement joins TRBV6-6 to TRBJ1-1, with D perhaps TRBD1 (5 bases). V was cut by 10 bases and J by 8 bases, with 20 bases left in between. Germline V lookup: CDR1 MNHNY, CDR2 SVGAGI (reference sequence). The CDR3 loop spans 13 amino acids.

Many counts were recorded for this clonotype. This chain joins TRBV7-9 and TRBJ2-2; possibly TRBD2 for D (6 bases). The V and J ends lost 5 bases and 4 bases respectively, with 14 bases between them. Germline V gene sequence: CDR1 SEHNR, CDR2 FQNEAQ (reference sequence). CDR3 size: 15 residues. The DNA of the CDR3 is TGTGCCAGCAGCCTACGGGGGATCACCACCGGGGAGCTGTTTTTT. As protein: CASSLRGITTGELFF.

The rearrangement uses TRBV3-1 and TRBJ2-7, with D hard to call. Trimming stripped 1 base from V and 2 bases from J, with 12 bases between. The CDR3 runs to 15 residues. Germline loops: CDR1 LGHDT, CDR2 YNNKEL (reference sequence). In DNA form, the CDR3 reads TGTGCCAGCAGCCAAGGTCTGGACGGAGCCTACGAGCAGTACTTC. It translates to CASSQGLDGAYEQYF.

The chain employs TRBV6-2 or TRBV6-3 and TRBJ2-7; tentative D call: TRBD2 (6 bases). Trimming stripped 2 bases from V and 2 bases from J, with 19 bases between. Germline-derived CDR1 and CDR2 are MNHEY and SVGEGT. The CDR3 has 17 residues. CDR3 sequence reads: CASSYPPGRKQTYEQYF. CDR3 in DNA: TGTGCCAGCAGTTACCCCCCTGGGAGGAAACAAACCTACGAGCAGTACTTC.

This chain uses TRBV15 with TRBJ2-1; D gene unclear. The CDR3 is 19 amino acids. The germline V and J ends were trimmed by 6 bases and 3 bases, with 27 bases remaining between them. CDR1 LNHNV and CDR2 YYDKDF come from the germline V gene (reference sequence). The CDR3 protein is CATSDSPVAYLIGYNEQFF. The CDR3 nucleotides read TGTGCCACCAGTGATTCACCCGTCGCCTATCTTATCGGCTACAATGAGCAGTTCTTC.

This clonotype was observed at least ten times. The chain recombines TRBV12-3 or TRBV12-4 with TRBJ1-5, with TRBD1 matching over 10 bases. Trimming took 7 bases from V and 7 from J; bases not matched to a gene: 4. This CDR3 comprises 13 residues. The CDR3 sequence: CASTTDRGQPQHF. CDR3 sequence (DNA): TGTGCCAGCACGACGGACAGGGGGCAGCCCCAGCATTTT.

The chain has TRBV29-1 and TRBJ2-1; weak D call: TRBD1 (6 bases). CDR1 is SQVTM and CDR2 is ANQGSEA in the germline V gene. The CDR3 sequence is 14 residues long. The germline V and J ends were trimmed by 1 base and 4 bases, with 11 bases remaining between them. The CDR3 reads CSVEGTENYNEQFF. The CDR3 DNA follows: TGCAGCGTTGAAGGGACAGAGAATTACAATGAGCAGTTCTTC.

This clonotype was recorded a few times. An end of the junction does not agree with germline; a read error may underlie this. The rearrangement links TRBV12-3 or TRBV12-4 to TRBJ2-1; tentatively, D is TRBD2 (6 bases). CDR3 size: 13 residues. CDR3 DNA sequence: TGTCCCAGCAGTTTATCTAGCGTCAATGAGCAGTTCTTC. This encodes CPSSLSSVNEQFF.

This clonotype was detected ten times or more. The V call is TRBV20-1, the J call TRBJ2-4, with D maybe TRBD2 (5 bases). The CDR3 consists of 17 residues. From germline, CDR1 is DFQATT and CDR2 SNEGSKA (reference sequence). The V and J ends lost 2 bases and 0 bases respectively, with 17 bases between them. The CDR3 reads CSARWGSVVLAKNIQYF. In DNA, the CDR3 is TGCAGTGCTAGATGGGGTAGCGTCGTTCTAGCCAAAAACATTCAGTACTTC.

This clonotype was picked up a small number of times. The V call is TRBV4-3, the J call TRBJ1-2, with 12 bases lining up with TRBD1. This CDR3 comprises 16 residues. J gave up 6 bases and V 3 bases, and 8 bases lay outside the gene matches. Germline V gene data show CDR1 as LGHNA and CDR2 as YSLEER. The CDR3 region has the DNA TGCGCCAGCAGCCACCTCCCGGGACAGGGGGCGAATGGCTACACCTTC. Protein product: CASSHLPGQGANGYTF.

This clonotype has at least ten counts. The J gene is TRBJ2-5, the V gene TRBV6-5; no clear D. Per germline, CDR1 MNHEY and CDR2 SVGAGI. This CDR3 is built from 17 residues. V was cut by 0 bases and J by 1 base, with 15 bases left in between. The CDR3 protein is CASSYSYSLGPQETQYF. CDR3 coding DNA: TGTGCCAGCAGTTACTCGTATAGTCTCGGCCCCCAAGAGACCCAGTACTTC.

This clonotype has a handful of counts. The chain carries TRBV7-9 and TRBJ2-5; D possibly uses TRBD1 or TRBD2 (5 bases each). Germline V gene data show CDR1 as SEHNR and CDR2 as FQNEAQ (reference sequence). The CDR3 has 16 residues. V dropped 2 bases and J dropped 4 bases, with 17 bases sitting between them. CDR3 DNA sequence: TGTGCCAGCAGCTTACGTGGGACCCAAGAGGGAGAGACCCAGTACTTC. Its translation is CASSLRGTQEGETQYF.

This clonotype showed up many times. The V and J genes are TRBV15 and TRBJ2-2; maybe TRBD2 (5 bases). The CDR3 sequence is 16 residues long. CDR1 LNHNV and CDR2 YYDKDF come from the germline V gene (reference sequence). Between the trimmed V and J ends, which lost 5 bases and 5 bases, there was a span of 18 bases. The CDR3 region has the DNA TGTGCCACCAGCGCGACGACCCCCGGGAATACCGGGGAGCTGTTTTTT. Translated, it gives CATSATTPGNTGELFF.

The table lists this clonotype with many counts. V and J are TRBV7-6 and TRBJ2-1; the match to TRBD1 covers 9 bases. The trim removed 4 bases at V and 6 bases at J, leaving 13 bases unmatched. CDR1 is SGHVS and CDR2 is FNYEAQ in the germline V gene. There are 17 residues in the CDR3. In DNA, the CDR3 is TGTGCCAGCAGCTCCCGTCCGGGACAGGGAGGGAGCAATGAGCAGTTCTTC. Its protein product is CASSSRPGQGGSNEQFF.

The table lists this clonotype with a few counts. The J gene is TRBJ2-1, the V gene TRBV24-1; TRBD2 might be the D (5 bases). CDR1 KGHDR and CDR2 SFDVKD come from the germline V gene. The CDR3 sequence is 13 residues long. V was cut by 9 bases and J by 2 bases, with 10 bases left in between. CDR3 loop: CATGESPYNEQFF. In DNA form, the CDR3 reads TGTGCCACCGGGGAGAGTCCCTACAATGAGCAGTTCTTC.

CDR3 sequence (DNA): TGTGCCAGCAGCCCCGGACAGGGAGGCTGGGGCTACACCTTC. Amino acid sequence: CASSPGQGGWGYTF. This chain links TRBV5-5 with TRBJ1-2; TRBD1 matches at 8 bases. Germline CDR1 and CDR2: SGHKS and YYEKEE (reference sequence). The CDR3 contains 14 residues. J lost 8 bases, V lost 4 bases, and 10 bases had no gene match. The entire variable domain, with the rest obtained from reference TRBV5-5 and TRBJ1-2, is as follows: DAGVTQSPTHLIKTRGQQVTLRCSPISGHKSVSWYQQVLGQGPQFIFQYYEKEERGRGNFPDRFSARQFPNYSSELNVNALLLGDSALYLCASSPGQGGWGYTFGSGTRLTVV.

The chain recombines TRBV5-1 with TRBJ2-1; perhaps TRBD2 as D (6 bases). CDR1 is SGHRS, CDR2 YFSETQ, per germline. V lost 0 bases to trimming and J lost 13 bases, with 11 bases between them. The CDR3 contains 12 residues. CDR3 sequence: CASSLDSAGQFF. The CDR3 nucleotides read TGCGCCAGCAGCTTGGATAGCGCGGGACAGTTCTTC. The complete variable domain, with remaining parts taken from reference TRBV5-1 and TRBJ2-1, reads KAGVTQTPRYLIKTRGQQVTLSCSPISGHRSVSWYQQTPGQGLQFLFEYFSETQRNKGNFPGRFSGRQFSNSRSEMNVSTLELGDSALYLCASSLDSAGQFFGPGTRLTVL.

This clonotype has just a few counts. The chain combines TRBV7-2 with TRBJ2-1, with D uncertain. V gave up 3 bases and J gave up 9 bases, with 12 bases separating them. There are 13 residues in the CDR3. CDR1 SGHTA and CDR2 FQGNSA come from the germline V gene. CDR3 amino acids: CASSLSTGLEQFF. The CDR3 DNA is TGTGCCAGCAGCTTGTCTACGGGCCTTGAGCAGTTCTTC.

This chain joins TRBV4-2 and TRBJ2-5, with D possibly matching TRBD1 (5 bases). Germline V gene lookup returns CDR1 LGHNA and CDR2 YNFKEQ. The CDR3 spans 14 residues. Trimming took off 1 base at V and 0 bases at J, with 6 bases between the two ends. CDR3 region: CASSQGGDQETQYF. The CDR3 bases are TGTGCCAGCAGCCAAGGGGGCGACCAAGAGACCCAGTACTTC.

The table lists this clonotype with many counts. In DNA, the CDR3 is TGTGCCAGCAGTTTGTCAGTCGGGAGAGCCGGGGAGCTGTTTTTT. This codes for CASSLSVGRAGELFF. This sequence joins TRBV12-3 or TRBV12-4 and TRBJ2-2; possibly TRBD2 for D (6 bases). Trimming removed 3 bases at V and 6 bases at J, with 14 bases between. CDR3 size: 15 residues.

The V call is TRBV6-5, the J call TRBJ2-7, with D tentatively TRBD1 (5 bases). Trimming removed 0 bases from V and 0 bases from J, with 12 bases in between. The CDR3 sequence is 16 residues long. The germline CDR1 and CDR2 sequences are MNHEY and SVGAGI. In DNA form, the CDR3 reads TGTGCCAGCAGTTACTCGAGCCAGGGCAACTCCTACGAGCAGTACTTC. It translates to CASSYSSQGNSYEQYF.